This is a list of T cell receptor beta chains from one sample in a study of cytomegalovirus exposure and HLA in healthy donors. Using immunoSEQ multiplex PCR, the repertoire was profiled, and TCRdb retains in-frame clones only, with some absent. This table lists 150,000 to 200,000 clones. Source material: PBMCs. All receptors come from a boy under 18 in good health and CMV-seronegative. Both conserved end residues are part of each CDR3. The order of the fields is J gene, D gene, CDR3 length, V gene, CDR3 DNA, CDR3 protein. D genes are given only for firm matches.

>TRBJ1-1|-|14|TRBV4-1
TGCGCCAGCAGCCCCCGGGAACCGAACACTGAAGCTTTCTTT
CASSPREPNTEAFF
>TRBJ1-2|-|14|TRBV5-8
TGTGCCAGCAGCTTGGAAAGGGGTGACTATGGCTACACCTTC
CASSLERGDYGYTF
>TRBJ2-7|TRBD1|15|TRBV19
TGTGCCAGTAGTATTGCCGGACAGGGGATTTACGAGCAGTACTTC
CASSIAGQGIYEQYF
>TRBJ1-2|-|15|TRBV6-5
TGTGCCAGCAGTTACTCTTCAGGGGCAAACTATGGCTACACCTTC
CASSYSSGANYGYTF
>TRBJ2-1|TRBD1|14|TRBV6-1
TGTGCCAGCAGTGACGGGACAGGGTACAATGAGCAGTTCTTC
CASSDGTGYNEQFF
>TRBJ1-2|-|15|TRBV30
TGTGCCTGGAGTGGGCGAGAGTTCACCGGGTATGGCTACACCTTC
CAWSGREFTGYGYTF
>TRBJ1-1|-|14|TRBV27
TGTGCCAGCAGTTTAGGAGGACCTAACACTGAAGCTTTCTTT
CASSLGGPNTEAFF
>TRBJ2-5|-|14|TRBV7-2
TGTGCCAGCAGCTTAGCGGGGAGAGGAGAGACCCAGTACTTC
CASSLAGRGETQYF
>TRBJ2-7|TRBD2|15|TRBV27
TGTGCCAGCAAATGGTCGCTAGCGGGGTTGGGCGAGCAGTACTTC
CASKWSLAGLGEQYF
>TRBJ1-2|-|16|TRBV4-1
TGCGCCAGCAGCCAAGATGGGGGGGGCCTGAGTTATGGCTACACCTTC
CASSQDGGGLSYGYTF
>TRBJ1-6|TRBD1|17|TRBV7-9
TGTGCCAGCAGCTTAGAGTCGTACAGGGGGAATAATTCACCCCTCCACTTT
CASSLESYRGNNSPLHF
>TRBJ1-6|-|14|TRBV9
TGTGCCAGCAGCCCCTTTGGGCCCACTTCACCCCTCCACTTT
CASSPFGPTSPLHF
>TRBJ1-2|-|13|TRBV11-1
TGTGCCAGCAGCGCCACAGGGTACTATGGCTACACCTTC
CASSATGYYGYTF
>TRBJ2-7|TRBD1|14|TRBV30
TGTGCCTGGAGCGGGACAGGGCTAAACTACGAGCAGTACTTC
CAWSGTGLNYEQYF
>TRBJ1-2|-|14|TRBV5-4
TGTGCCAGCAGGCCCGGGAGAGTACCCTATGGCTACACCTTC
CASRPGRVPYGYTF
>TRBJ2-1|-|13|TRBV4-3
TGCGCCAGCAGCACAGGAAACTACAATGAGCAGTTCTTC
CASSTGNYNEQFF
>TRBJ1-4|-|10|TRBV21-1
TGTGCCACCCGGGTTGAAAAACTGTTTTTT
CATRVEKLFF
>TRBJ2-7|-|13|TRBV15
TGTGCCACCAGGCAAGGGGAACGGTACGAGCAGTACTTC
CATRQGERYEQYF
>TRBJ1-2|-|13|TRBV19
TGTGCCACCTATGATACTCCAAACTATGGCTACACCTTC
CATYDTPNYGYTF
>TRBJ2-1|-|11|TRBV7-3
TGTGCCAGCAGCTCCGGGGATGAGCAGTTCTTC
CASSSGDEQFF
>TRBJ2-1|TRBD1|13|TRBV7-3
TGTGCCAGCAGCTTGGGGACAGGGAATGAGCAGTTCTTC
CASSLGTGNEQFF
>TRBJ2-5|TRBD2|15|TRBV7-2
TGTGCCAGCAGCTTAGGGCTAGCGGGGGCAGAGACCCAGTACTTC
CASSLGLAGAETQYF
>TRBJ1-2|-|15|TRBV7-9
TGTGCCAGCAGCCTAGAGAACAGGGAGAGAGGTGGCTACACCTTC
CASSLENRERGGYTF
>TRBJ1-1|-|14|TRBV19
TGTGCCAGTACTCCAACAGGGCTGAACACTGAAGCTTTCTTT
CASTPTGLNTEAFF
>TRBJ1-3|-|13|TRBV28
TGTGCCAGCAGTTCAGGGGTGGGAAACACCATATATTTT
CASSSGVGNTIYF
>TRBJ1-3|TRBD1|15|TRBV5-1
TGCGCCAGCAGCTTGGAGTCAGGGGGCACGGACACCATATATTTT
CASSLESGGTDTIYF
>TRBJ1-1|-|13|TRBV7-8
TGTGCCAGCAGCTTGAATAGCAAACGTGAAGCTTTCTTT
CASSLNSKREAFF
>TRBJ1-2|-|14|TRBV10-2
TGCGCCAGCAGTGAGAACGGTGGAGGGCTGGGCTACACCTTC
CASSENGGGLGYTF
>TRBJ2-7|-|12|TRBV15
TGTGCCACCAGTCCACAGGGCTACGAGCAGTACTTC
CATSPQGYEQYF
>TRBJ2-7|TRBD1|15|TRBV10-3
TGTGCCATCAGTGAGGGACAGGGGAGTACCTACGAGCAGTACTTC
CAISEGQGSTYEQYF
>TRBJ2-7|TRBD1|15|TRBV30
TGTGCCTGGAGTGAGGGACAGGGTCCCTCCTACGAGCAGTACTTC
CAWSEGQGPSYEQYF
>TRBJ2-7|-|13|TRBV4-1
TGCGCCAGCAGCCAACGGTCGGGCTACGAGCAGTACTTC
CASSQRSGYEQYF
>TRBJ1-2|-|14|TRBV2
TGTGCCAGCAGTGAAGCGACGGGAGGGTATGGCTACACCTTC
CASSEATGGYGYTF
>TRBJ1-5|-|16|TRBV7-3
TGTGCCAGCAGCTCAATTCCCGACGGAGGGAATCAGCCCCAGCATTTT
CASSSIPDGGNQPQHF
>TRBJ1-1|-|12|TRBV7-9
TGTGCCAGCATCGAAACCGGGACAGAAGCTTTCTTT
CASIETGTEAFF
>TRBJ1-6|-|15|TRBV25-1
TGTGCCAGCAGTGCTGGACAGCTCAATAATTCACCCCTCCACTTT
CASSAGQLNNSPLHF
>TRBJ2-4|-|15|TRBV9
TGTGCCAGCAGCACTGGAGGGAGCTCTGGGGACATTCAGTACTTC
CASSTGGSSGDIQYF
>TRBJ2-7|TRBD2|14|TRBV19
TGTGCCAGTAGTATGGCGGGGGGCCTGTACGAGCAGTACTTC
CASSMAGGLYEQYF
>TRBJ2-3|TRBD1|12|TRBV27
TGTGCCAGCAGGACAGGGGCAGATACGCAGTATTTT
CASRTGADTQYF
>TRBJ2-5|TRBD1|15|TRBV6-6
TGTGCCAGCAGAAAGGGAGGACAGGGACAAGAGACCCAGTACTTC
CASRKGGQGQETQYF
>TRBJ1-1|-|14|TRBV6-5
TGTGCCAGCAGTTACTCGAGCCGCGCACTACGGGCTTTCTTT
CASSYSSRALRAFF
>TRBJ2-2|TRBD1|16|TRBV7-8
TGTGCCAGCAGCTTATTGGGACAGGGAGCAGCGGGGGAGCTGTTTTTT
CASSLLGQGAAGELFF
>TRBJ1-2|-|14|TRBV4-1
TGCGCCAGCAGCCAGCCCCGGCTCCCTAGGGGCTACACCTTC
CASSQPRLPRGYTF
>TRBJ1-1|-|14|TRBV7-8
TGTGCCAGCAGCCTGAGGCGGGGGGCCACTGAAGCTTTCTTT
CASSLRRGATEAFF
>TRBJ1-1|TRBD1|16|TRBV15
TGTGCCACCAGCAGAGATTTGGGCAGGGGGCGGACTGAAGCTTTCTTT
CATSRDLGRGRTEAFF
>TRBJ1-4|TRBD1|14|TRBV6-6
TGTGCCAGCAATCCGACAGGGGAAAATGAAAAACTGTTTTTT
CASNPTGENEKLFF
>TRBJ2-5|-|15|TRBV7-9
TGTGCCAGCAGCTTAGAAGGGGGATGGCAAGAGACCCGGTACTTC
CASSLEGGWQETRYF